One and the same sample provided the 19 T cell receptor beta chains below, sequenced in a study of cytomegalovirus exposure and HLA in healthy donors. 13 Jbeta primers and 60 Vbeta primers were used for the PCR. Libraries were prepared by immunoSEQ multiplex PCR; TCRdb keeps only in-frame clonotypes and omits some of them. The repertoire holds more than 100,000 clones, with 50% to 65% as singletons. The specimen sequenced was PBMCs. All receptors derive from a man between 40 and 49 years old in good health and CMV-seropositive.

This clone appeared once. The genes are TRBV7-3 and TRBJ2-5; 11 nucleotides line up with TRBD2. The CDR3 sequence is 18 residues long. The germline gives CDR1 SGHTA, CDR2 FQGTGA. Unmatched junction bases numbered 14, after V lost 1 base and J lost 7 bases. The CDR3 nucleotides are TGTGCCAGCAGCTTAAGAGGCAGGGCTAGCGGGAGGTTCGGGACCCAGTACTTC. Its translation is CASSLRGRASGRFGTQYF.

The chain combines TRBV7-9 with TRBJ2-5; 13 bases are a match to TRBD2. V lost 5 bases and J lost 0; bases outside the gene matches: 9. This CDR3 has 18 amino acids. Per the germline V gene, CDR1 is SEHNR and CDR2 is FQNEAQ (reference sequence). DNA of the CDR3: TGTGCCAGCAGCCCAGGGACTAGCGGGACCTCCGACCAAGAGACCCAGTACTTC. As protein: CASSPGTSGTSDQETQYF.

The chain combines TRBV6-5 with TRBJ2-7; D unresolved. V was pared by 3 bases and J by 1 base, with 10 bases between. The CDR3 consists of 14 residues. The germline V gene encodes CDR1 MNHEY and CDR2 SVGAGI. CDR3 DNA sequence: TGTGCCAGCAGTTATTTCGCGGAGTCCTACGAGCAGTACTTC. This codes for CASSYFAESYEQYF.

The V gene is TRBV7-3, the J gene TRBJ1-2; TRBD1 might be the D (6 bases). The CDR3 length is 16 residues. Trimming removed 5 bases from V and 6 bases from J, with 22 bases in between. From germline, CDR1 is SGHTA and CDR2 FQGTGA. The CDR3 nucleotides are TGTGCCAGCAGCCCACAGGCGACAGGTTATCTCGATGGCTACACCTTC. Encoded protein: CASSPQATGYLDGYTF.

The rearrangement uses TRBV5-1 and TRBJ1-1; 11 nucleotides line up with TRBD1. This CDR3 is built from 16 residues. V lost 5 bases to trimming and J lost 3 bases; unmatched junction nucleotides: 9. Germline CDR1 is SGHRS and CDR2 is YFSETQ. CDR3 DNA sequence: TGCGCCAGCAGGATTGGACAGGGGGCTGTAGACACTGAAGCTTTCTTT. Its translation is CASRIGQGAVDTEAFF.

The J gene is TRBJ2-7, the V gene TRBV7-5; TRBD2, the table's D call, was not compared with the DNA. TRBV7-5 is marked as a pseudogene. The CDR3 consists of 16 residues. The CDR3 DNA reads as TGTGCCAGAAGCGGGGCGGGGGGCATCGTGCCCTACGAGCAGTACTTC. Translated, it gives CARSGAGGIVPYEQYF.

The genes are TRBV7-8 and TRBJ1-2, with TRBD1 identical over 8 bases. The V and J ends lost 4 bases and 3 bases, in that order; junction bases with no gene match: 7. Germline assignment: CDR1 SGHVS and CDR2 FQNEAQ. The CDR3 runs to 15 residues. The DNA for the CDR3 is TGTGCCAGCAGCTCGTACAGGGGGAGAGACTATGGCTACACCTTC. Amino acid sequence: CASSSYRGRDYGYTF.

This clone has just a few counts. This sequence joins TRBV2 and TRBJ2-7, with 9 positions matching TRBD1. CDR1 and CDR2 from the germline V gene are SNHLY and FYNNEI. Losses at the gene ends were 11 bases for V and 3 bases for J; bases not matched to a gene: 8. The CDR3 totals 13 residues. The CDR3 DNA reads as TGTGCCGGTTCCGGGACAGGGATCTACGAGCAGTACTTC. Residues: CAGSGTGIYEQYF.

CDR3 residues: CASSYDRDNYGYTF. The CDR3 DNA reads TGTGCCAGCAGTTACGACAGAGATAACTATGGCTACACCTTC. V gene TRBV6-5 combines with J gene TRBJ1-2; TRBD1 might be the D (5 bases). CDR1 and CDR2 from the germline V gene are MNHEY and SVGAGI. The CDR3 has 14 residues. Trimming pared 2 bases from V and 1 base from J, leaving 8 bases between.

The table lists this clone with a few counts. This chain uses TRBV10-1 with TRBJ1-1; D gene ambiguous. The CDR3 loop spans 14 amino acids. Germline values: CDR1 WNHNN, CDR2 SYGVQD (reference sequence). V was shortened by 6 bases and J by 0 bases, with 11 bases between the two germline ends. The CDR3 region is CASSPLGVNTEAFF. Written as DNA, the CDR3 is TGCGCCAGCAGCCCACTCGGGGTGAACACTGAAGCTTTCTTT.

This clone was counted only a few times. The chain joins TRBV28 to TRBJ2-1; tentative D call: TRBD2 (5 bases). V dropped 6 bases and J dropped 9 bases, with 12 bases sitting between them. Germline CDR1 reads MDHEN; CDR2 reads SYDVKM. The CDR3 is 12 residues long. Here the CDR3 DNA reads TGTGCCAGCAGCATCAAGCGGTTTGAGCAGTTCTTC. Translating gives CASSIKRFEQFF.

The gene calls are TRBV10-3 and TRBJ1-5, with 7 positions matching TRBD1. Trimming took 5 bases from V and 0 from J; bases not matched to a gene: 10. The CDR3 is made up of 17 amino acids. Germline V lookup: CDR1 ENHRY, CDR2 SYGVKD. CDR3 coding DNA: TGTGCCATCAGTCCCTTCCGGGACAGCCTTAGCAATCAGCCCCAGCATTTT. It is translated as CAISPFRDSLSNQPQHF.

The chain recombines TRBV5-1 with TRBJ2-5; D not certain. The CDR3 extends over 12 amino acids. Between the trimmed V and J ends, which lost 4 bases and 5 bases, there was a span of 9 bases. The germline V gene encodes CDR1 SGHRS and CDR2 YFSETQ. CDR3 protein: CASSPGVETQYF. CDR3 bases: TGCGCCAGCAGCCCGGGTGTGGAGACCCAGTACTTC.

This rearrangement joins TRBV18 to TRBJ1-1; no clear D. This CDR3 contains 13 residues. The V and J ends lost 4 bases and 1 base respectively, with 7 bases between them. The germline CDR1 and CDR2 sequences are KGHSH and LQKENI. This CDR3 reads CASSRGRNTEAFF. The DNA for the CDR3 is TGTGCCAGCTCACGTGGGAGGAACACTGAAGCTTTCTTT.

V and J are TRBV2 and TRBJ1-1; D possibly corresponds to TRBD1 (6 bases). There are 13 residues in the CDR3. From germline, CDR1 is SNHLY and CDR2 FYNNEI. Between the trimmed V and J ends, which lost 6 bases and 5 bases, there was a span of 13 bases. CDR3 sequence reads: CASSAEQGTEAFF. The CDR3 bases are TGTGCCAGCAGCGCTGAACAGGGTACTGAAGCTTTCTTT.

This clone was detected once. This sequence joins TRBV7-3 and TRBJ2-2; weak D call: TRBD2 (6 bases). The CDR3 totals 17 residues. Germline values: CDR1 SGHTA, CDR2 FQGTGA. V was shortened by 4 bases and J by 4 bases, with 19 bases between the two germline ends. The CDR3 here is CASSSLGAGLGTGELFF. CDR3 nucleotide sequence: TGTGCCAGCAGCTCCCTCGGGGCGGGGTTGGGCACCGGGGAGCTGTTTTTT.

The chain joins TRBV9 to TRBJ2-7; D unclear. This CDR3 comprises 11 residues. V gave up 4 bases and J gave up 6 bases, with 8 bases separating them. Germline-derived CDR1 and CDR2 are SGDLS and YYNGEE. CDR3 bases: TGTGCCAGCAGCCCGGGTAGCGAGCAGTACTTC. Its translation is CASSPGSEQYF.

V is TRBV29-1 and J is TRBJ2-7, with D tentatively TRBD2 (6 bases). V was trimmed by 7 bases and J by 1 base, leaving 17 bases between them. The CDR3 spans 14 residues. The germline V gene has CDR1 SQVTM and CDR2 ANQGSEA. The CDR3 bases are TGCAGCGCAAACGGGAGATCCGGTTCCTACGAGCAGTACTTC. Amino acids: CSANGRSGSYEQYF.

This chain connects TRBV11-2 to TRBJ1-1, with a weak D call TRBD1 (5 bases). There are 17 residues in the CDR3. V lost 3 bases and J lost 5, with 22 bases in between. Germline V gene data show CDR1 as SGHAT and CDR2 as FQNNGV. For the CDR3, the DNA is TGTGCCAGCAGCTTCGCCCTTATCAGGGTGGGGGGGACTGAAGCTTTCTTT. Residues: CASSFALIRVGGTEAFF.